The source of this TCR beta chain is a study of blood T cell repertoires in COVID-19. Trimming cost V 4 bases and J 3 bases; bases outside gene matches: 11. The CDR3 extends over 17 amino acids. Germline V gene lookup returns CDR1 SGHTA and CDR2 FQGNSA. Assay used: immunoSEQ multiplex PCR; TCRdb lists only in-frame clones, some missing. Among about 170,000 clones listed, about 85% were seen once. The specimen sequenced was peripheral blood. The clonotype comes from an elderly man with COVID-19, enrolled during active disease. The V gene is TRBV7-2, the J gene TRBJ1-2, with 10 bases identical to TRBD1. CDR3 DNA: TGTGCCAGCAGCTCCACCGGGACAGGGGTATATGACTATGGCTACACCTTC. This sequence encodes CASSSTGTGVYDYGYTF.